The clone carrying this T cell receptor beta chain was seen just once. What it recognizes is unknown. Some clones are missing from TCRdb's copy, which holds only in-frame ones; the method was immunoSEQ multiplex PCR. The repertoire includes about 62,000 clones, 75% to 85% of them detected once, and approximately 11% sits in the top ten. This specimen comes from a study of OX40 agonist ivuxolimab in advanced cancers. General study results and limits: CD8+ T cells showed, on average, more clonal expansion than CD4+ cells. Both blood CD4+ and CD8+ T cells showed clonal growth by week 6 at 0.1 to 3.0 mg/kg.

This CDR3 region has 14 residues. CDR1 SGHNT and CDR2 YENEEA come from the germline V gene. Trimming shortened V by 0 bases and J by 1 base, and 7 bases separated the two germline ends. Sampled blood was obtained at baseline, cycle 4 day 1, and cycle 7 day 1. This TCR was sampled from an adult with an advanced solid tumor such as melanoma, head and neck, liver or kidney cancer. This chain connects TRBV11-3 to TRBJ2-7; possibly TRBD2 for D (5 bases). The sequencing used CD4+ or CD8+ T cells sorted from blood, collected in a trial of the OX40 agonist ivuxolimab. CDR3 loop: CASSLDGGSYEQYF. CDR3 bases: TGTGCCAGCAGCTTAGATGGCGGGTCCTACGAGCAGTACTTC.